The subject of this entry is one T cell receptor beta chain. As yet, its antigen is unknown. Method: immunoSEQ multiplex PCR; TCRdb's copy keeps in-frame clones and lacks some. The table lists about 47,000 clones, 87% of them singletons, with more than 13% in the top ten. Trimming at V came to 1 base and at J to 0 bases, leaving 4 bases not matched to a gene. This CDR3 has 17 amino acids. Looked up from germline, CDR1 is MGHRA and CDR2 is YSYEKL. The record originates from a study of OX40 agonist ivuxolimab in advanced cancers. Study results and caveats: At 0.1 to 3.0 mg/kg, CD4+ and CD8+ blood T cells expanded clonally by week 6.

The V and J genes are TRBV4-1 and TRBJ2-3; 10 nucleotides match TRBD2. The sequencing used CD4+ or CD8+ T cells sorted from blood, collected in a trial of the OX40 agonist ivuxolimab. This TCR was recovered from an adult with an advanced solid tumor such as melanoma, head and neck, liver or kidney cancer. In nucleotides, the CDR3 is TGCGCCAGCAGCCAAGTGGAGACTAGCGGGAGCACAGATACGCAGTATTTT. Translating it yields CASSQVETSGSTDTQYF.